This TCR beta chain was captured by sequencing in a study of blood T cell repertoires in COVID-19. In the study overall: The United States, Italy and Spain provided the acute and convalescent COVID-19 samples.

Points on this clone: Other DNA sequences from this sample encode an identical CDR3 as well.

The junction had 0 bases not matched to a gene; V was cut back by 0 bases and J by 1 base. The CDR3 is made up of 16 amino acids. Germline loops: CDR1 SGDLS, CDR2 YYNGEE. Repertoires were generated with immunoSEQ multiplex PCR, while TCRdb's copy carries only in-frame clones and drops some. The sample has roughly 300,000 clones; 90% are singletons. This sequence was found in a woman aged 30 to 39 with COVID-19, enrolled during active disease. Sequences were obtained from peripheral blood. V is TRBV9 and J is TRBJ2-3, with 12 bases matching TRBD2. This CDR3 is CASSVGLAGGTDTQYF. CDR3 DNA: TGTGCCAGCAGCGTAGGACTAGCGGGAGGCACAGATACGCAGTATTTT.